This section outlines one T cell receptor beta chain sequence together with its context. Its target is not known. This specimen belongs to a study of T-cell memory formation after mild COVID-19. Using its own MiXCR run on the 5' RACE reads, TCRdb lists one record per CDR3 protein. This sample has about 130,000 distinct CDR3 sequences, with less than 6.5% found just once. General study results and limits: From day 15 to 85, contracting clones were balanced between CD4 and CD8, whereas later expanders leaned toward CD4+. The study detected some responding clones in pre-infection memory, suggesting cross-reactive memory joined.

CDR1 and CDR2 from the germline V gene are SGHRS and YFSETQ. The CDR3 covers 16 residues. Trimming shortened V by 2 bases and J by 5 bases, and 16 bases separated the two germline ends. The J gene is TRBJ2-2, the V gene TRBV5-1, with D possibly called TRBD1 or TRBD2 (6 bases each). Sequenced sample: PBMCs or a T cell subset sorted from them (not recorded which). This TCR derives from an adult woman who had mild COVID-19 (a few samples of this study predate the infection). Cell type and time point are not known. The CDR3, as DNA: TGCGCCAGCAGCTTTCATTCTCAGGGGACTACCGGGGAGCTGTTTTTT. It yields the protein CASSFHSQGTTGELFF.